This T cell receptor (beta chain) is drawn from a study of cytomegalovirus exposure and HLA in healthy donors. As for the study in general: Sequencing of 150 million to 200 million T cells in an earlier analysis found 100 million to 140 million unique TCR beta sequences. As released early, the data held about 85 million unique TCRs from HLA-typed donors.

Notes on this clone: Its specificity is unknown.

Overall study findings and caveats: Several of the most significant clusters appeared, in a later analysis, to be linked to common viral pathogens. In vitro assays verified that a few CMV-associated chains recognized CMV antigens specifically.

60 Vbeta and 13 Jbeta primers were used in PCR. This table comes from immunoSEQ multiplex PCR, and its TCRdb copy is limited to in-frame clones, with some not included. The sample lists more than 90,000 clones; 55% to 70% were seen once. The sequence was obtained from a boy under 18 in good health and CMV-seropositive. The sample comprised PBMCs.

The CDR3 bases are TGTGCCAGTAGTAGGGCAGGTAGAACTGAAGCTTTCTTT. The encoded protein is CASSRAGRTEAFF. The V and J genes are TRBV19 and TRBJ1-1; D is ambiguous. The CDR3 contains 13 residues. The germline V gene encodes CDR1 LNHDA and CDR2 SQIVND (reference sequence). The V end was cut by 4 bases, the J end by 5 bases, with 11 bases between.